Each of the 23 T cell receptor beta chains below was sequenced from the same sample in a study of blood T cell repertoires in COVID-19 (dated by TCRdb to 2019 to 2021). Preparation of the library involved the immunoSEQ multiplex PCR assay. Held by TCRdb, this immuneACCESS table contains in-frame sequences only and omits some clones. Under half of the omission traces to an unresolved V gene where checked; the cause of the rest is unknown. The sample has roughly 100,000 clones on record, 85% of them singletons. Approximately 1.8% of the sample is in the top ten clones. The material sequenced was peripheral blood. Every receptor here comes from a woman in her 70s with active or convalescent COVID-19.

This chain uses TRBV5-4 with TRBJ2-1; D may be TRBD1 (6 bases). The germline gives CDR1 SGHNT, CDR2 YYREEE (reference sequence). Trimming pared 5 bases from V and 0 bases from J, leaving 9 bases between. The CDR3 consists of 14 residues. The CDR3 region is CASRGASSYNEQFF. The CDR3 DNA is TGTGCCAGCAGGGGGGCGAGCTCCTACAATGAGCAGTTCTTC.

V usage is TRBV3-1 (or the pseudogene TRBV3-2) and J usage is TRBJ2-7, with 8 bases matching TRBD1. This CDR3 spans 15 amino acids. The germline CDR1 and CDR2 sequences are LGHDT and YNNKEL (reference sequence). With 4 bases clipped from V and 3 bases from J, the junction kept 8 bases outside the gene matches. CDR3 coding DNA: TGTGCCAGCAGCCCAGGTGGACAGGGATACTACGAGCAGTACTTC. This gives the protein CASSPGGQGYYEQYF.

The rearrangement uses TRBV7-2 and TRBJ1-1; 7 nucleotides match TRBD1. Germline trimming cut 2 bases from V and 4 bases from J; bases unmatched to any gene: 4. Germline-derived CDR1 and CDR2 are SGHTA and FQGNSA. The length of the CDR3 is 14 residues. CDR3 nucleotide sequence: TGTGCCAGCAGCTTAAGAGGGGGCCTCACTGAAGCTTTCTTT. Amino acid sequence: CASSLRGGLTEAFF. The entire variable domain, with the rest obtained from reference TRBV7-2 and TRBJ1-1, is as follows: GAGVSQSPSNKVTEKGKDVELRCDPISGHTALYWYRQSLGQGLEFLIYFQGNSAPDKSGLPSDRFSAERTGGSVSTLTIQRTQQEDSAVYLCASSLRGGLTEAFFGQGTRLTVV.

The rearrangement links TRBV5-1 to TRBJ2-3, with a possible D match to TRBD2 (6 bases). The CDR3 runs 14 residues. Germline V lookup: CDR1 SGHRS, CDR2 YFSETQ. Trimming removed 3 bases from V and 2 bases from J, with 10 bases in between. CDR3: CASSSGRLTDTQYF. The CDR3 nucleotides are TGCGCCAGCAGCTCGGGGAGGCTCACAGATACGCAGTATTTT.

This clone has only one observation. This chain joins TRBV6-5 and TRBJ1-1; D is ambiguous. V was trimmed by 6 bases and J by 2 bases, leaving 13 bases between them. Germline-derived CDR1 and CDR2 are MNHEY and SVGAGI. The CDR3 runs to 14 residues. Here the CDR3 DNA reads TGTGCCAGCAGAGTCCGGTTACCAAACACTGAAGCTTTCTTT. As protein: CASRVRLPNTEAFF.

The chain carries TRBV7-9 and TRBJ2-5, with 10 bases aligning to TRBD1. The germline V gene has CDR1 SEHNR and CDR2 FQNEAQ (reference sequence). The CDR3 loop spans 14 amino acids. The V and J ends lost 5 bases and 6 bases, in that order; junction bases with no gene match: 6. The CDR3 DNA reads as TGTGCCAGCAGCCCAGGACAGGGGGTACAGACCCAGTACTTC. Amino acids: CASSPGQGVQTQYF.

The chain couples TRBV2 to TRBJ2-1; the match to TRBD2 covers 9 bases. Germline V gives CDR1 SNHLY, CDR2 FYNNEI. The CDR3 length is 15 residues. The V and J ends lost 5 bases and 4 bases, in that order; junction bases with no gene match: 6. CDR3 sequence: CASSPSGRRYNEQFF. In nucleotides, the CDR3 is TGTGCCAGCAGTCCGAGCGGGAGGAGGTACAATGAGCAGTTCTTC.

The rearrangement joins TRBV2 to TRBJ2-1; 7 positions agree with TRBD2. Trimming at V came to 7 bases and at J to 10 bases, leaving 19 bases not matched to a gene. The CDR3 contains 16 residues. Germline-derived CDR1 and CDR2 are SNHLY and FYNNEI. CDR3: CASTPLRKRRGSEQFF. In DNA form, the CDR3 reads TGTGCCAGCACCCCGCTTAGAAAAAGGCGGGGGTCGGAGCAGTTCTTC.

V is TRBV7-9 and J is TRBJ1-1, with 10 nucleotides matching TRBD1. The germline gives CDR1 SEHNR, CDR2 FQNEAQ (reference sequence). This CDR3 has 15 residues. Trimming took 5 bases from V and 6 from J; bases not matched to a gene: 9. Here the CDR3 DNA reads TGTGCCAGCAGCCTCGGGACAGGGGTGTCTTCTGAAGCTTTCTTT. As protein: CASSLGTGVSSEAFF.

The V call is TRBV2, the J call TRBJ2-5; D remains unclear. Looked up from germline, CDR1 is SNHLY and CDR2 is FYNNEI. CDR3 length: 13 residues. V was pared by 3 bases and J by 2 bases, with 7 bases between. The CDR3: CASSDETQETQYF. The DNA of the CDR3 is TGTGCCAGCAGTGACGAGACACAAGAGACCCAGTACTTC.

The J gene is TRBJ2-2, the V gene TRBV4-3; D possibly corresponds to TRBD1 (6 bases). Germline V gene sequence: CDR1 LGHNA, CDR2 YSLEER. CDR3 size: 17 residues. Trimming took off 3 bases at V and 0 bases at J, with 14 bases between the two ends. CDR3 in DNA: TGCGCCAGCAGCCAGACATACAGGGCCGCGAACACCGGGGAGCTGTTTTTT. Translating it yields CASSQTYRAANTGELFF.

This CDR3 reads CASSPGTGGWLEPQHF. The CDR3 nucleotides read TGTGCCAGCAGTCCGGGGACAGGGGGCTGGCTTGAGCCCCAGCATTTT. The V call is TRBV7-2, the J call TRBJ1-5; 12 positions match TRBD1. V shed 6 bases, J shed 8 bases, and the junction held 11 bases outside the gene matches. There are 16 residues in the CDR3. The V gene's germline CDR1 is SGHTA and CDR2 FQGNSA.

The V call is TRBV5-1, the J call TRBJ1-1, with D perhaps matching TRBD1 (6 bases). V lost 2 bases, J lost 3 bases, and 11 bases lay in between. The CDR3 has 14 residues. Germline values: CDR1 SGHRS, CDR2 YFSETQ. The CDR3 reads CASSLKGDDTEAFF. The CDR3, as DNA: TGCGCCAGCAGCTTAAAGGGGGACGACACTGAAGCTTTCTTT.

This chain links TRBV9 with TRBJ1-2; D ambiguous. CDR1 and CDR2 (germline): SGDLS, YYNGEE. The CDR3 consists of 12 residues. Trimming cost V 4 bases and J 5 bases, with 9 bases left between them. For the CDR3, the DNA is TGTGCCAGCAGCACCCAGTCGTATGGCTACACCTTC. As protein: CASSTQSYGYTF.

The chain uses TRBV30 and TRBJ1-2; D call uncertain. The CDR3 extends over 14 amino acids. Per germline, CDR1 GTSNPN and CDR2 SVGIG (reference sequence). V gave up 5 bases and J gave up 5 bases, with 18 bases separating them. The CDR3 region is CAWVEGPGRYGYTF. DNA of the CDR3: TGTGCCTGGGTAGAAGGGCCCGGGAGGTATGGCTACACCTTC.

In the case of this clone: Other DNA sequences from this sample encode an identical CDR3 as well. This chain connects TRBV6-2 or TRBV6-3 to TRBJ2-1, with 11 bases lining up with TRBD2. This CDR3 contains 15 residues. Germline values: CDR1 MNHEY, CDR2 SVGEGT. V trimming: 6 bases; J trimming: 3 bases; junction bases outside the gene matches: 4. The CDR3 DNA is TGTGCCAGCAGCTCCGGGACTAGCGGCTACAATGAGCAGTTCTTC. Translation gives CASSSGTSGYNEQFF.

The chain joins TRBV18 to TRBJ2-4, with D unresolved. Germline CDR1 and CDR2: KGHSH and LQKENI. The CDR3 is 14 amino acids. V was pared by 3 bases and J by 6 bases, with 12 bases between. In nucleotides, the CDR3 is TGTGCCAGCTCACCTCCCACACCTTTAAACATTCAGTACTTC. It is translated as CASSPPTPLNIQYF.

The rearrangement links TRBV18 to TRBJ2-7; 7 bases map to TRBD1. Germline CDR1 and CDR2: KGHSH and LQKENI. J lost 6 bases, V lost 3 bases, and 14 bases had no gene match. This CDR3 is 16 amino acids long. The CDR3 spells CASSPVPGQTYAEQYF. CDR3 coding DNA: TGTGCCAGCTCACCCGTCCCGGGACAGACGTATGCCGAGCAGTACTTC.

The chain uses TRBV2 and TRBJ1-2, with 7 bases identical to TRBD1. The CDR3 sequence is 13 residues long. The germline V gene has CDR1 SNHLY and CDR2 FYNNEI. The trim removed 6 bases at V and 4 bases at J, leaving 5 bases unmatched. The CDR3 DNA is TGTGCCAGCAGCCTCAGGGGGTCCTATGGCTACACCTTC. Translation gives CASSLRGSYGYTF.

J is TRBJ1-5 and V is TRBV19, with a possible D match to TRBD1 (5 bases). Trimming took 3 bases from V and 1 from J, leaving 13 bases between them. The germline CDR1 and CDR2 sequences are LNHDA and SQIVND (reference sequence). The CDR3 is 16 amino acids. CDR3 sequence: CASSMRGGGSNQPQHF. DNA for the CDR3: TGTGCCAGTAGTATGCGGGGCGGAGGGAGCAATCAGCCCCAGCATTTT.

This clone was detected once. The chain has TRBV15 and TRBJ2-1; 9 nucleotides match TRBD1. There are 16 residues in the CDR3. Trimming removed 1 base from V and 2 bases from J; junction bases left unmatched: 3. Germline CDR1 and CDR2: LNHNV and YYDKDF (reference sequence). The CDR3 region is CATSRVRTGAYNEQFF. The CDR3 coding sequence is TGTGCCACCAGCAGAGTTAGGACAGGGGCCTACAATGAGCAGTTCTTC.

This CDR3 is CASRKGSGETQYF. CDR3 bases: TGCGCCAGCAGGAAGGGATCGGGGGAGACCCAGTACTTC. The chain is built from TRBV5-1 and TRBJ2-5, with D possibly matching TRBD2 (5 bases). Trimming left V 5 bases short and J 5 bases short, with 13 bases between. CDR3 length equals 13 residues. The germline V gene encodes CDR1 SGHRS and CDR2 YFSETQ.

CDR3: CSARRQVEAFF. The CDR3 region has the DNA TGCAGTGCCAGACGACAGGTTGAAGCTTTCTTT. The chain couples TRBV20-1 to TRBJ1-1, with D perhaps TRBD1 (6 bases). Germline V gene data show CDR1 as DFQATT and CDR2 as SNEGSKA (reference sequence). CDR3 length: 11 amino acids. V shed 6 bases and J shed 7 bases, with 12 bases lying between them.